This T cell receptor beta chain was sequenced in a study of blood T cells in healthy people across ages. Study results and caveats: Diversity estimates from one million T cells were considered underestimates.

Per the germline V gene, CDR1 is SGHRS and CDR2 is YFSETQ. This CDR3 spans 13 amino acids. V dropped 2 bases and J dropped 10 bases, with 10 bases sitting between them. This clonotype was counted only a few times. Its antigen remains unknown. A J-beta primer mix and a sample-barcoded 5' primer were used in a second PCR of about 7 to 12 cycles. TCRdb re-called the 5' RACE reads through MiXCR, storing one row per CDR3 protein. The sample includes about 800,000 distinct CDR3 sequences, 58% of them seen just once. The chain has TRBV5-1 and TRBJ1-6, with D perhaps TRBD1 (5 bases). Material: blood. The receptor was isolated from a man aged 30-40 years in good health. The CDR3 reads CASSLAGQSPLHF. Here the CDR3 DNA reads TGCGCCAGCAGCTTAGCAGGGCAATCACCCCTCCACTTT.